This record covers a single T cell receptor (beta chain). As yet, its antigen is unknown. These data come from a study of early T cells in non-severe SARS-CoV-2 infection. Study-wide context: Sequencing input comprised bulk RNA from unsorted whole blood; chain pairing was not available. Study conclusions and caveats: Reliance on VDJdb matching favored anti-spike CD8 responses; private and CD4 specificities were missed.

Unique molecular identifiers were added to individual cDNA molecules. From the 5' RACE reads, TCRdb called clonotypes with MiXCR, one entry per CDR3 protein. Found here are over 35,000 distinct CDR3 sequences, roughly 4.8% of them singletons; the top ten hold roughly 15%. Germline V gene lookup returns CDR1 MNHNS and CDR2 SASEGT. The CDR3 totals 14 residues. V shed 1 base and J shed 2 bases, with 7 bases lying between them. The rearrangement uses TRBV6-1 and TRBJ2-3; D uncertain. This clonotype originated in an adult who was a healthcare worker with PCR-confirmed SARS-CoV-2 infection or an uninfected control (not recorded which). Sequencing was performed on whole blood. The CDR3 protein is CASSEEGLTDTQYF. CDR3 sequence (DNA): TGTGCCAGCAGTGAAGAAGGCCTCACAGATACGCAGTATTTT.